This T cell receptor beta chain appears in the sequencing data of a study of immune evolution from preneoplasia to lung adenocarcinoma (dated by TCRdb to the early 2020s). Notes on the research overall: No AAH lesions showed HLA loss of heterozygosity, compared with 6% to 7.5% of AIS, approximately 15% of MIA and roughly a third of ADC lesions. The study profiled immune contexture across lung adenocarcinoma precursors and invasive adenocarcinoma using immune gene expression, TCR sequencing and multiplex immunofluorescence. Resected precursor lesions (AAH, AIS, MIA) and invasive adenocarcinomas were each compared against paired morphologically normal lung tissue. The sample size was set by how many specimens were available, not by a prior power calculation. The immune data were combined with whole exome sequencing and methylation data from the same cohort of nodules. A total of approximately 48 patients with pulmonary nodules who underwent surgical resection were included in the overall cohort. TCR sequencing data were obtained from about 46 patients. According to the study, fewer than 130 samples went through TCR sequencing. Class I HLA alleles were inferred from exome data with POLYSOLVER, and allele-specific HLA loss was detected with LOHHLA. General conclusions and limits of the study: Normal lung showed the highest clonality, whereas later-stage lesions appeared to have higher T cell density and diversity but lower clonality. Normal lung had the highest top T cell clone frequencies, which appeared to decline progressively from AAH through AIS, MIA and invasive adenocarcinoma. Findings were based on association rather than direct causation; larger cohorts with long-term follow-up and longitudinal biopsies were deemed needed. Compared with EGFR-mutant or double wild-type lesions, KRAS-mutant nodules had the highest T cell clonality. All patients were from Japan and China, so applicability to Western populations was uncertain.

Between 2014 and 2017, the patients underwent resection in either Japan or China. The histologic diagnosis of each case was independently confirmed on H&E slides by two lung cancer pathologists. To enrich premalignant or tumor cells for nucleic acid extraction, macro-dissection was performed after pathologic assessment. FFPE tissue was used for DNA isolation with the AllPrep DNA/RNA FFPE Kit. The CDR3 numbers 15 residues from cysteine through phenylalanine. This entry keeps only the CDR3 DNA: 45 bases, framed from base 1. From V the trimming removes 0 bases and from J it removes 8 bases, while the gene matches leave 9 bases of the junction unaccounted for. CDR1 and CDR2, looked up from the germline V gene, are SGDLS and YYNGEE. The immunoSEQ hsTCRbeta Kit was used to sequence TCR beta CDR3 regions from DNA. Regarding the original processing steps: TCR sequencing data were analysed with the ImmunoSEQ Analyzer. T cell clonality was defined as 1 minus Pielou's evenness, as computed on productive rearrangements. The inverse Simpson index, applied to productive templates, was used to measure T cell diversity. T cell density was TCR beta template counts normalized to usable DNA, estimated by amplifying and sequencing housekeeping genes. Two-sided Kruskal-Wallis tests were used to compare TCR metrics across histologic stages. Drawn from immuneACCESS, this table holds only the in-frame rearrangements with V and J called that TCRdb kept. Clones are partly lost; checked studies trace under half to an unresolved V gene and leave the rest unexplained. The DNA gave D and trimming, while V, J and clone size come from that table. For this sample there are about 26,000 clones; just under 75% appear just once. The top ten constitute 4.5% to 7% of the sample.

Remarks on this clone: Its antigen is not yet known. It has no much larger one-base neighbor in the sample; base qualities were not kept.

The source material was FFPE invasive lung adenocarcinoma tissue. The cell subset or site label for this specimen denotes: frankly invasive lung adenocarcinoma (ADC). The sequence was obtained from a person in their sixties or seventies with invasive lung adenocarcinoma. Some clones in this sample may be carry-over from other donors' samples. Recombination connected TRBV9 to TRBJ1-1; 8 junctional bases match TRBD1. The CDR3 amino acid sequence is: CASSVARQGNTEAFF. The DNA reads TGTGCCAGCAGCGTAGCTAGACAGGGGAATACCGAAGCTTTCTTT.